These 16 T cell receptor beta chains were sequenced from one sample in a study of response to subunit inactivated influenza vaccine. From the RT-PCR reads, TCRdb called clonotypes with MiXCR, one entry per CDR3 protein. The data hold a few hundred thousand distinct CDR3 sequences, with 9.5% to 12% observed a single time. The specimen comprised PBMCs from blood, sampled around seven weeks after vaccination. The receptors here all came from a man aged 50-60 years who received an inactivated influenza vaccine.

This chain connects TRBV4-1 to TRBJ2-1; D is unclear. Looked up from germline, CDR1 is MGHRA and CDR2 is YSYEKL. CDR3 length: 14 amino acids. Trimming took 1 base from V and 7 from J, leaving 11 bases between them. In DNA, the CDR3 is TGCGCCAGCAGCCAAGCGGATCGTTGGAATGAGCAGTTCTTC. The encoded protein is CASSQADRWNEQFF.

By share, this clonotype counts as medium-sized (0.01 to 0.1%). The chain joins TRBV12-3 or TRBV12-4 to TRBJ2-7; no definite D call. CDR3 length: 12 residues. Trimming pared 6 bases from V and 1 base from J, leaving 7 bases between. This chain's CDR3 is CASSLTSYEQYF. The CDR3 DNA reads TGTGCCAGCAGCCTGACGTCCTACGAGCAGTACTTC.

V and J are TRBV11-2 and TRBJ2-3; 7 nucleotides align to TRBD1. Germline V lookup: CDR1 SGHAT, CDR2 FQNNGV. Trimming removed 0 bases from V and 4 bases from J; junction bases left unmatched: 7. The length of the CDR3 is 16 residues. The CDR3: CASSLETGFMADTQYF. CDR3 sequence (DNA): TGTGCCAGCAGCTTAGAGACAGGGTTTATGGCAGATACGCAGTATTTT.

Here the CDR3 DNA reads TGTGCCAGCAGTTTCCCCCGTAGCGGGAGGCCCTACAATGAGCAGTTCTTC. Residues: CASSFPRSGRPYNEQFF. This chain links TRBV6-2 or TRBV6-3 with TRBJ2-1, with 10 bases fitting TRBD2. This CDR3 region has 17 residues. Germline V CDR1 and CDR2: MNHEY, SVGEGT. V dropped 4 bases and J dropped 2; count of bases not matched to a gene: 8.

This clonotype was detected ten times or more. This sequence joins TRBV6-6 and TRBJ2-7, with D maybe TRBD1 (5 bases). Germline CDR1 is MNHNY and CDR2 is SVGAGI (reference sequence). The germline V and J ends were trimmed by 6 bases and 4 bases, with 10 bases remaining between them. This CDR3 contains 12 residues. Here the CDR3 DNA reads TGTGCCAGCAGGTCTCAGGGTTACGAGCAGTACTTC. The encoded protein is CASRSQGYEQYF.

The chain uses TRBV20-1 and TRBJ2-3, with 10 nucleotides matching TRBD2. The V gene end was trimmed by 0 bases and the J gene end by 2 bases; junction bases not matched to a gene: 2. CDR3 length: 15 amino acids. Germline V lookup: CDR1 DFQATT, CDR2 SNEGSKA (reference sequence). The CDR3 is CSAREGTSDTDTQYF. The CDR3 region has the DNA TGCAGTGCTAGAGAGGGGACTAGCGACACAGATACGCAGTATTTT.

This clonotype has a count of ten or more. The chain couples TRBV20-1 to TRBJ1-1, with D maybe TRBD1 (5 bases). V shed 3 bases and J shed 2 bases, with 13 bases lying between them. Per germline, CDR1 DFQATT and CDR2 SNEGSKA (reference sequence). The CDR3 contains 14 residues. CDR3 sequence reads: CSASRSDINTEAFF. The CDR3 DNA reads TGCAGTGCTAGCCGATCGGACATTAACACTGAAGCTTTCTTT.

The rearrangement joins TRBV18 to TRBJ1-2, with D perhaps TRBD1 (6 bases). The V end was cut by 3 bases, the J end by 6 bases, with 17 bases between. The CDR3 loop spans 15 amino acids. Germline lookup yields CDR1 KGHSH and CDR2 LQKENI. The DNA for the CDR3 is TGTGCCAGCTCACCTTTTTCACAGGGAAAGGATGGCTACACCTTC. Its protein product is CASSPFSQGKDGYTF.

This clonotype appeared a few times. The chain has TRBV11-2 and TRBJ2-2; D call uncertain. Trimming took off 0 bases at V and 0 bases at J, with 8 bases between the two ends. Per the germline V gene, CDR1 is SGHAT and CDR2 is FQNNGV. This CDR3 is built from 16 residues. CDR3 DNA: TGTGCCAGCAGCTTAGAGCGCCACCCGAACACCGGGGAGCTGTTTTTT. The encoded protein is CASSLERHPNTGELFF.

Only one count was recorded for this clonotype. The rearrangement links TRBV4-2 to TRBJ2-7, with a tentative D call TRBD1 (6 bases). CDR1 is LGHNA, CDR2 YNFKEQ, per germline. V was shortened by 0 bases and J by 2 bases, with 14 bases between the two germline ends. The CDR3 runs 16 residues. The CDR3 nucleotides are TGTGCCAGCAGCCAAGAGGCCGGGACATTTCCCTACGAGCAGTACTTC. The encoded protein is CASSQEAGTFPYEQYF.

This clonotype came up a few times. The V call is TRBV29-1, the J call TRBJ2-1; possible D gene TRBD1, 5 bases. In germline, CDR1 is SQVTM, CDR2 ANQGSEA. The V gene lost 5 bases and the J gene lost 1 base, with 9 bases spanning the gap. The CDR3 totals 13 residues. In DNA, the CDR3 is TGCAGCGTTCCGGACACGTCCTACAATGAGCAGTTCTTC. It translates to CSVPDTSYNEQFF.

Only a few counts were recorded for this clonotype. This chain uses TRBV7-3 with TRBJ2-1, with 8 nucleotides matching TRBD1. The ends lost 5 bases at V and 4 bases at J; junction bases unmatched: 7. Germline V gene data show CDR1 as SGHTA and CDR2 as FQGTGA. The CDR3 has 15 amino acids. DNA for the CDR3: TGTGCCAGCAGCATTGGGACAGGTTTTTACAATGAGCAGTTCTTC. It yields the protein CASSIGTGFYNEQFF.

This clonotype was detected only a few times. This chain uses TRBV2 with TRBJ2-2; D remains ambiguous. Deletions cut 6 bases from V and 4 bases from J, with 9 bases between. Germline lookup yields CDR1 SNHLY and CDR2 FYNNEI. This CDR3 has 13 amino acids. CDR3 in DNA: TGTGCCAGCAGGGATAAGAGCACCGGGGAGCTGTTTTTT. This encodes CASRDKSTGELFF. The full variable domain, completed using reference TRBV2 and TRBJ2-2, is EPEVTQTPSHQVTQMGQEVILRCVPISNHLYFYWYRQILGQKVEFLVSFYNNEISEKSEIFDDQFSVERPDGSNFTLKIRSTKLEDSAMYFCASRDKSTGELFFGEGSRLTVL.

In this sample, this clonotype turned up many times. This chain uses TRBV20-1 with TRBJ2-1; 8 bases line up with TRBD2. Germline CDR1 and CDR2: DFQATT and SNEGSKA (reference sequence). The CDR3 runs to 14 residues. Trimming cost V 5 bases and J 6 bases; bases outside gene matches: 9. CDR3 residues: CSAAGTSGFNEQFF. The DNA for the CDR3 is TGCAGTGCTGCGGGGACTAGTGGGTTCAATGAGCAGTTCTTC.

In this sample, this clonotype turned up a few times. The rearrangement uses TRBV4-2 and TRBJ2-1, with unresolved D. The CDR3 has 17 amino acids. Trimming pared 0 bases from V and 0 bases from J, leaving 12 bases between. CDR1 is LGHNA and CDR2 is YNFKEQ in the germline V gene. The CDR3 loop reads CASSQDRLLSSYNEQFF. As DNA, the CDR3 is TGTGCCAGCAGCCAAGACCGGCTCCTAAGCTCCTACAATGAGCAGTTCTTC.

V usage is TRBV12-3 or TRBV12-4 and J usage is TRBJ2-5, with 10 bases fitting TRBD2. CDR3 size: 14 residues. Trimming removed 4 bases from V and 7 bases from J; junction bases left unmatched: 6. For the CDR3, the DNA is TGTGCCAGCAGTTCAGCGGGGGGGATGGTGACCCAGTACTTC. Translation: CASSSAGGMVTQYF.